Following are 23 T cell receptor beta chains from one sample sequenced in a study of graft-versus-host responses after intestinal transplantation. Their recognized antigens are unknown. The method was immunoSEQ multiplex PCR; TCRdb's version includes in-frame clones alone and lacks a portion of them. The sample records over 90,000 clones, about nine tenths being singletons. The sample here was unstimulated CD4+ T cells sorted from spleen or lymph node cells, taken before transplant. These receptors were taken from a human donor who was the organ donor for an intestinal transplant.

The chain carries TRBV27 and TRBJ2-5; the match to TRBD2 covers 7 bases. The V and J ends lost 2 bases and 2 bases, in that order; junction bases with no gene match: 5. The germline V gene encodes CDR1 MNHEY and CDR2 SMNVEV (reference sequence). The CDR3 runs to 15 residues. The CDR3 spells CASSLKPGLQETQYF. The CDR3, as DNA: TGTGCCAGCAGTTTAAAACCGGGACTACAAGAGACCCAGTACTTC.

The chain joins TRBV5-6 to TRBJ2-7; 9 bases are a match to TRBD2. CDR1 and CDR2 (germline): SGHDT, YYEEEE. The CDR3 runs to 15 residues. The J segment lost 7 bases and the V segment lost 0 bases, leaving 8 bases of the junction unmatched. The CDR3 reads CASSLAGGLAIEQYF. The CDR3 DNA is TGTGCCAGCAGCTTGGCCGGGGGACTAGCTATTGAGCAGTACTTC. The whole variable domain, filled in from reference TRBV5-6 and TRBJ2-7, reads DAGVTQSPTHLIKTRGQQVTLRCSPKSGHDTVSWYQQALGQGPQFIFQYYEEEERQRGNFPDRFSGHQFPNYSSELNVNALLLGDSALYLCASSLAGGLAIEQYFGPGTRLTVT.

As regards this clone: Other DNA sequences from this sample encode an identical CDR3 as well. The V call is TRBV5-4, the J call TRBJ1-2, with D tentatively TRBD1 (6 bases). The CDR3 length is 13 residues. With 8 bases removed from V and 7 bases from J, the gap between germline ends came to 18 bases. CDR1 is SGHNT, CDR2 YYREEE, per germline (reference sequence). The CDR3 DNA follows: TGTGCCAGTAGCCCGGACAGTCGATCTGGCTACACCTTC. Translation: CASSPDSRSGYTF.

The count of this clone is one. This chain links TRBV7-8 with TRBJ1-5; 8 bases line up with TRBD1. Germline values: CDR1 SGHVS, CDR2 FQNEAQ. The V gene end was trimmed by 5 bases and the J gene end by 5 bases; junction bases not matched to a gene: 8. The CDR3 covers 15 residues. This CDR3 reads CASSLAQGAYQPQHF. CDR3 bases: TGTGCCAGCAGCCTTGCCCAGGGGGCTTATCAGCCCCAGCATTTT.

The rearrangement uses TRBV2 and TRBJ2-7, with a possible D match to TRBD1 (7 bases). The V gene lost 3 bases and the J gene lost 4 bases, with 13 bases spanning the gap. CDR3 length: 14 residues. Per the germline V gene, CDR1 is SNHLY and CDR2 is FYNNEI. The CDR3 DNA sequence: TGTGCCAGCAGTGAGAGGCAGGGGGGTTACGAGCAGTACTTC. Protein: CASSERQGGYEQYF.

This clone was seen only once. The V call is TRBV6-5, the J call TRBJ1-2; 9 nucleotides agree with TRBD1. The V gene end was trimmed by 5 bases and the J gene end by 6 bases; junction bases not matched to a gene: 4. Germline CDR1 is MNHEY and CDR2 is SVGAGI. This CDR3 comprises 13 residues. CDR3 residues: CASSTTGGNGYTF. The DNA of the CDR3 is TGTGCCAGCAGTACGACAGGGGGGAATGGCTACACCTTC.

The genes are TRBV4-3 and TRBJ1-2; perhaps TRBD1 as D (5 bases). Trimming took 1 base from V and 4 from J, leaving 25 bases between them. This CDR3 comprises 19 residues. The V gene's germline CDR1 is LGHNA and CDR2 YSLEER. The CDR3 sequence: CASSQGNVRVLRGLYGYTF. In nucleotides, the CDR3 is TGCGCCAGCAGCCAAGGTAACGTCCGGGTTCTCCGGGGACTCTATGGCTACACCTTC.

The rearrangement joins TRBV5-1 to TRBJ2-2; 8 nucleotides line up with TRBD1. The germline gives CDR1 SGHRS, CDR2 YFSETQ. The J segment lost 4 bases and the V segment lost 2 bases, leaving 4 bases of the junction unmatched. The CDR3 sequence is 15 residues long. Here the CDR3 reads CASSFRGQSTGELFF. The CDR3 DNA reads TGCGCCAGCAGCTTCAGGGGGCAGAGCACCGGGGAGCTGTTTTTT.

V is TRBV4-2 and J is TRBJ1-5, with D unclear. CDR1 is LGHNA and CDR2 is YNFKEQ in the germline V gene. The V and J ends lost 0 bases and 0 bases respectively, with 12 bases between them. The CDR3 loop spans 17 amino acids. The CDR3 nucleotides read TGTGCCAGCAGCCAAGACCCGGGGTACCCTAGCAATCAGCCCCAGCATTTT. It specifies CASSQDPGYPSNQPQHF.

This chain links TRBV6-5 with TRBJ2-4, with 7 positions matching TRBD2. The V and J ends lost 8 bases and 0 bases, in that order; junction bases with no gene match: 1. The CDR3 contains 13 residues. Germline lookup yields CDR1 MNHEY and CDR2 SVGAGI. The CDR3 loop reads CASRGVAKNIQYF. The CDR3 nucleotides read TGTGCCAGCCGGGGGGTAGCCAAAAACATTCAGTACTTC.

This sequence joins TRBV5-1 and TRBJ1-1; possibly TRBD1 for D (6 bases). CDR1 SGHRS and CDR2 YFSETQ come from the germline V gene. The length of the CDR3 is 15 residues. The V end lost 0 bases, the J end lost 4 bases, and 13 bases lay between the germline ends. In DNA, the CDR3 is TGCGCCAGCAGCTTGGTCGGCGGGGGCGTCACTGAAGCTTTCTTT. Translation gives CASSLVGGGVTEAFF.

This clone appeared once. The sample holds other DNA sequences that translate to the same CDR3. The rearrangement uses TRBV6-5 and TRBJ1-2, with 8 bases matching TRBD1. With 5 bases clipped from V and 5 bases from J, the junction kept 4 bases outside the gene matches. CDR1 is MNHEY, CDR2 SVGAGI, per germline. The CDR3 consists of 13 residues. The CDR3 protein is CASSRTGGYGYTF. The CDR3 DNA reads TGTGCCAGCAGTAGAACAGGGGGGTATGGCTACACCTTC.

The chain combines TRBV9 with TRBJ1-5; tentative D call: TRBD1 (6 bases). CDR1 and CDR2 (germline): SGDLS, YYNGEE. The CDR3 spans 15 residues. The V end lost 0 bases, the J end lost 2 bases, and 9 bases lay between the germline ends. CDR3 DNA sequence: TGTGCCAGCAGCGTAGGTCCAGGGGGCAATCAGCCCCAGCATTTT. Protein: CASSVGPGGNQPQHF.

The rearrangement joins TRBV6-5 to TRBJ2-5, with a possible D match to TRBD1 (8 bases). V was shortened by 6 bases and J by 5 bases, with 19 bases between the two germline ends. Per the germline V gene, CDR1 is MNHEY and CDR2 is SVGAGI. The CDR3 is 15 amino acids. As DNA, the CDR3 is TGTGCCAGCAGCCAGTTCAGGGGGCGGGGGGAGACCCAGTACTTC. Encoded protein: CASSQFRGRGETQYF.

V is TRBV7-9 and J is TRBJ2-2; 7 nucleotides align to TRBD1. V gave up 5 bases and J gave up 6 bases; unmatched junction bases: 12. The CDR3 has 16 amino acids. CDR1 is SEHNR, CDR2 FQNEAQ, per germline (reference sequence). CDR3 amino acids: CASSPFWTGTSGELFF. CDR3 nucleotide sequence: TGTGCCAGCAGCCCGTTCTGGACAGGCACCTCCGGGGAGCTGTTTTTT.

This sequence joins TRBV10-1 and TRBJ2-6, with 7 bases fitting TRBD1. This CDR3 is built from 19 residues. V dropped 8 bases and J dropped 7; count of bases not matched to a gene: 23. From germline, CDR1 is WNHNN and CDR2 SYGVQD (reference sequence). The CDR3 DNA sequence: TGCGCCAGCTGTACTTGTCGGGACAGCCGCGTGGGGAACGCCAACGTCCTGACTTTC. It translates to CASCTCRDSRVGNANVLTF.

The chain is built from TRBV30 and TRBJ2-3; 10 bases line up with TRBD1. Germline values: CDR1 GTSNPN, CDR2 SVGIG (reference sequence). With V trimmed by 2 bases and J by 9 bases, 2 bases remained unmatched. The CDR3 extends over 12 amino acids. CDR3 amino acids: CAWSPGQGTQYF. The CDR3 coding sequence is TGTGCCTGGAGTCCGGGACAGGGGACGCAGTATTTT.

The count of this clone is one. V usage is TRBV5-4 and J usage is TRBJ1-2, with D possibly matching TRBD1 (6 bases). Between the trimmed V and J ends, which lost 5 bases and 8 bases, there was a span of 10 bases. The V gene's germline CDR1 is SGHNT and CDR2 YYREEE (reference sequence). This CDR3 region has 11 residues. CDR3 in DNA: TGTGCCAGCAGGGCAGGGGCCGGCTACACCTTC. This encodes CASRAGAGYTF.

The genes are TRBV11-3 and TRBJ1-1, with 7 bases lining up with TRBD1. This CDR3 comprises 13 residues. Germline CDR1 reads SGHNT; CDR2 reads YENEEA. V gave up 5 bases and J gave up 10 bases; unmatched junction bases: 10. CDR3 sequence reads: CASSPQGGAGAFF. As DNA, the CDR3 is TGTGCCAGCAGCCCCCAAGGGGGCGCGGGAGCTTTCTTT.

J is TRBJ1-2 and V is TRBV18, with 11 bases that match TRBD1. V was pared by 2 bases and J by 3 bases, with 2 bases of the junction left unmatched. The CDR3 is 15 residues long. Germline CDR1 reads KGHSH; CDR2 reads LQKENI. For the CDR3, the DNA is TGTGCCAGCTCACCAGGACAGGGGGCAGACTATGGCTACACCTTC. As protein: CASSPGQGADYGYTF.

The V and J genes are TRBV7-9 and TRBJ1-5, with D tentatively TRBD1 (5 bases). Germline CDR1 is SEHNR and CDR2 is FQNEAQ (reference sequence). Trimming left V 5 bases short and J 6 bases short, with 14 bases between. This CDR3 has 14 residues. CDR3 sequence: CASSPGRTSQPQHF. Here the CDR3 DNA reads TGTGCCAGCAGCCCAGGACGGACAAGTCAGCCCCAGCATTTT.

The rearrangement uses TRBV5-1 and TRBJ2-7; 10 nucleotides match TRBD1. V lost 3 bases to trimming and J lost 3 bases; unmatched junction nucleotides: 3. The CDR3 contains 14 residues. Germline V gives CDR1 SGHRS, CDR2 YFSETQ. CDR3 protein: CASSSGTGVYEQYF. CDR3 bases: TGCGCCAGCAGCTCCGGGACAGGGGTCTACGAGCAGTACTTC.

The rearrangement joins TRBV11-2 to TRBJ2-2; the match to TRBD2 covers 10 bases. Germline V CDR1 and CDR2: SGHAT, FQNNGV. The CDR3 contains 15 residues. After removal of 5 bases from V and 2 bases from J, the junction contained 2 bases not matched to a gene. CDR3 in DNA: TGTGCCAGCAGCGCACTAGCGGGAAACACCGGGGAGCTGTTTTTT. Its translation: CASSALAGNTGELFF.